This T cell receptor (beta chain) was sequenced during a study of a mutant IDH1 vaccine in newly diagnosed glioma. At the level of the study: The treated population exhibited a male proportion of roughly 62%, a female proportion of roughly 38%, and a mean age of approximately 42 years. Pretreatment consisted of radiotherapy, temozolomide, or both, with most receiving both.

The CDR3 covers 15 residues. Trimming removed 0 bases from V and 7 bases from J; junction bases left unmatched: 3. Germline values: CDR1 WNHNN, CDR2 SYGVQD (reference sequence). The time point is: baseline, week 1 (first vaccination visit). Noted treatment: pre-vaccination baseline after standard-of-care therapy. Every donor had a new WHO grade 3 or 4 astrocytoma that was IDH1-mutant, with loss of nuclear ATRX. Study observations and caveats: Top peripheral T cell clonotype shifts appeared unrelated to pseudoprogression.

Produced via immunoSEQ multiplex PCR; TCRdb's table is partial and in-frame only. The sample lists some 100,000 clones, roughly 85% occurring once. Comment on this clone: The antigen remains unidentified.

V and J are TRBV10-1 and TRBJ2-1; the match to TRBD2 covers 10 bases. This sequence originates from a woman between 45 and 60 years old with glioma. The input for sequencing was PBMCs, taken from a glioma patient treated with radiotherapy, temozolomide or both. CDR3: CASSESSGGWNEQFF. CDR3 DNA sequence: TGCGCCAGCAGTGAGTCTAGCGGGGGGTGGAATGAGCAGTTCTTC.